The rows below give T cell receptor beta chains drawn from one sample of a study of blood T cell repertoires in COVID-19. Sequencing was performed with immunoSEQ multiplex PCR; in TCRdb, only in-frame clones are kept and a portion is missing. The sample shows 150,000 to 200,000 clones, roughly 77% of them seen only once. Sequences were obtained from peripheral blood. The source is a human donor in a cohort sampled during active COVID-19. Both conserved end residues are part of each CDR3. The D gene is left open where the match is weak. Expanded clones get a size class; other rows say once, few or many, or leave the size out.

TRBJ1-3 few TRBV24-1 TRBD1 CATSDPTGPGNTIYF TGTGCCACCAGTGACCCGACAGGGCCTGGAAACACCATATATTTT
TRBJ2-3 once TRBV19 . CASSPQGIVTSTDTQYF TGTGCCAGTAGTCCCCAGGGAATAGTAACTAGCACAGATACGCAGTATTTT
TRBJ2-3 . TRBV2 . CASRDRISTDTQYF TGTGCCAGCAGAGACAGGATAAGCACAGATACGCAGTATTTT
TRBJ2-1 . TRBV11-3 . CASSLFRGQKINNEQFF TGTGCCAGCAGCTTATTTAGAGGACAAAAAATCAACAATGAGCAGTTCTTC
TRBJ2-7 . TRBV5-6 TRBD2 CASSFRAGGVREQYF TGTGCCAGCAGCTTTCGGGCGGGAGGGGTTCGCGAGCAGTACTTC
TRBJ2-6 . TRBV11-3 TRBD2 CASSLEAGASGANVLTF TGTGCCAGCAGCTTAGAAGCGGGAGCTTCTGGGGCCAACGTCCTGACTTTC
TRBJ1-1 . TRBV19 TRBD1 CASSIGQGLFAFF TGTGCCAGTAGTATCGGACAGGGGTTATTTGCTTTCTTT
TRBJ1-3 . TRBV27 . CASSQQGYGNTIYF TGTGCCAGCAGTCAACAGGGTTACGGAAACACCATATATTTT
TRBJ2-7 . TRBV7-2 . CASSLAWRGNYEQYF TGTGCCAGCAGCTTAGCCTGGCGGGGTAATTACGAGCAGTACTTC
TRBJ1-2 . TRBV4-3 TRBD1 CASSQGLRDRLGYTF TGCGCCAGCAGCCAAGGACTCCGGGACAGGCTAGGCTACACCTTC
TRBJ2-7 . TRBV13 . CASSHWGLDALSHEQYF TGTGCCAGCAGCCATTGGGGACTTGACGCGCTTAGCCACGAGCAGTACTTC
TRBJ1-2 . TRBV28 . CASRIGHGYGYTF TGTGCCAGCAGGATAGGACACGGCTATGGCTACACCTTC
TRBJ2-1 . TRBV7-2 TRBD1 CASSRDRDNEQFF TGTGCCAGCAGCCGGGACAGGGACAATGAGCAGTTCTTC
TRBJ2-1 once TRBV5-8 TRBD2 CASSPGLAGNEQFF TGTGCCAGCAGCCCCGGGCTAGCGGGGAATGAGCAGTTCTTC
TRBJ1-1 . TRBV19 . CASSIVGEAFF TGTGCCAGTAGTATAGTCGGTGAAGCTTTCTTT
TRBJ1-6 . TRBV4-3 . CASSQVPLNSPLHF TGCGCCAGCAGCCAAGTCCCGTTAAATTCACCCCTCCACTTT
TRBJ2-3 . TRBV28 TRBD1 CASSRDRGGWDTQYF TGTGCCAGCAGTCGGGACAGGGGAGGTTGGGATACGCAGTATTTT
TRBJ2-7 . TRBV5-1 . CASSLGGPGHPSYEQYF TGCGCCAGCAGCTTGGGGGGGCCGGGACACCCCTCCTACGAGCAGTACTTC
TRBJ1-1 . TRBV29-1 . CSVEGSRGMTEAFF TGCAGCGTTGAGGGAAGCAGGGGTATGACTGAAGCTTTCTTT
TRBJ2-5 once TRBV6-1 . CASSEFSGRETQYF TGTGCCAGCAGTGAATTCTCAGGGAGGGAGACCCAGTACTTC
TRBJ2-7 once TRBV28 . CASSSLGGGTYEQYF TGTGCCAGCAGTTCACTTGGCGGGGGCACCTACGAGCAGTACTTC
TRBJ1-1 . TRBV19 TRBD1 CASSIRGRQGPNTEAFF TGTGCCAGTAGCATAAGGGGTCGACAGGGCCCGAACACTGAAGCTTTCTTT